The rows below give T cell receptor beta chains drawn from one sample of a study of shared clonotypes between healthy human individuals. Sequencing used immunoSEQ multiplex PCR; TCRdb keeps in-frame clones, though not all of them. The data contain some 900,000 clones, approximately 76% of them seen just once; the ten biggest clones take up nearly 1.5%. The sequencing sample was made of memory CD4+ T cells sorted from blood. These TCRs come from a man in his late teens or twenties in good health. Both conserved end residues are part of each CDR3. The size of a clone is reported for some rows only, either as once, few or many, or as a class for expanded clones.

TRBV29-1	TRBJ2-3	few	CSARGAPGVTDTQYF
TRBV27	TRBJ2-3	NA	CASSQAGLTDTQYF
TRBV6-4	TRBJ2-1	NA	CASSDEGSGYNEQFF
TRBV5-1	TRBJ1-2	many	CASSLDKVYGYTF
TRBV28	TRBJ1-3	NA	CASSLPTLGFGNTIYF
TRBV18	TRBJ1-4	NA	CASSPTGLINEKLFF
TRBV28	TRBJ2-7	NA	CASRTSGSSYEQYF
TRBV28	TRBJ2-3	NA	CASSPGGAGDGAQYF
TRBV4-1	TRBJ1-3	NA	CASSRPDSVTGNTIYF
TRBV10-3	TRBJ2-7	many	CAISESTLALGEQYF
TRBV25-1	TRBJ2-6	NA	CASARGAGANVLTF
TRBV6-4	TRBJ1-2	NA	CASSAETGKGGYTF
TRBV5-1	TRBJ2-7	NA	CASRLSGTGGYEQYF
TRBV19	TRBJ1-3	once	CASSPGQGRHTIYF
TRBV7-8	TRBJ1-6	once	CASSRGGTNNSPLHF
TRBV7-2	TRBJ1-2	NA	CASSSGTGGAYGYTF
TRBV5-1	TRBJ2-1	many	CASSLGGTSLYNEQFF
TRBV5-4	TRBJ2-2	once	CASSGGTSGSRTGELFF
TRBV7-2	TRBJ2-5	NA	CASSSFSGRETQYF
TRBV5-1	TRBJ2-3	NA	CASRTDTDTQYF
TRBV7-8	TRBJ2-7	NA	CASSRTGLSYEQYF
TRBV5-1	TRBJ1-3	NA	CASSLSATSGNTIYF
TRBV10-1	TRBJ2-2	once	CASSPVSSGPNWNTGELFF
TRBV10-3	TRBJ2-7	NA	CASVDRDRASYEQYF
TRBV19	TRBJ2-7	many	CASSIGGDGGGLRQYF
TRBV25-1	TRBJ2-5	NA	CASSTYQETQYF